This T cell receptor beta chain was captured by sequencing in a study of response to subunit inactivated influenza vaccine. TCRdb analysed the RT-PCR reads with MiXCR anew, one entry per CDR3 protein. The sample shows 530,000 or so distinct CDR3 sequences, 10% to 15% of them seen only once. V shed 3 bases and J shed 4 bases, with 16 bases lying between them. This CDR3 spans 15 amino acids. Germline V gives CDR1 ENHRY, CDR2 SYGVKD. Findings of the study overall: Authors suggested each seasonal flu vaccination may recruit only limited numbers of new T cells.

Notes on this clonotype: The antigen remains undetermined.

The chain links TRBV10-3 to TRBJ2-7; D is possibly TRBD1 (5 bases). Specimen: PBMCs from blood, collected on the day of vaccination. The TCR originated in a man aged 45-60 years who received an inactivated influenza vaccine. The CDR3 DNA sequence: TGTGCCATCAGTGATTCGGCAGGGTTAGGGTACGAGCAGTACTTC. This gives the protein CAISDSAGLGYEQYF.